This TCR beta chain was sequenced during a study of control samples from healthy donors and cancer patients. Clones were read by immunoSEQ multiplex PCR, and TCRdb kept only the in-frame ones, dropping some. The data show approximately 190,000 clones, with 90% to 95% seen just once and over 1.5% held by the top ten. The sequenced material came from blood. The TCR originated in a man aged 30 to 45 in good health.

The CDR3 spells CASSDSVGGTDTQYF. CDR3 DNA sequence: TGTGCCAGCAGTGACTCCGTGGGGGGCACAGATACGCAGTATTTT. This chain joins TRBV6-4 and TRBJ2-3; the D call may be TRBD1 or TRBD2 (5 bases each). The germline gives CDR1 MRHNA, CDR2 SNTAGT. The V end lost 0 bases, the J end lost 1 base, and 8 bases lay between the germline ends. The CDR3 runs to 15 residues.